The clone carrying this T cell receptor beta chain was recorded a few times. Its antigen remains unknown. Sequencing used immunoSEQ multiplex PCR; TCRdb keeps in-frame clones, though not all of them. Of 80,000 to 90,000 clones detected, roughly 84% appear once; the ten largest clones hold 13% to 15%. The V gene end was trimmed by 4 bases and the J gene end by 3 bases; junction bases not matched to a gene: 7. Germline V gene data show CDR1 as SGHNT and CDR2 as YYREEE (reference sequence). This CDR3 is 14 amino acids long. The source of the sample is a study of PD-L1 blockade in urothelial cancer. Study-level results: Prediction of better survival came from below-median pretreatment blood TCR clonality.

The time point denotes: pretreatment peripheral blood. The study collected 1 to 8 samples per patient, pretreatment and on-treatment. The TCR was taken from a man in his sixties with urothelial cancer. The chain combines TRBV5-4 with TRBJ2-7; 7 bases match TRBD1. The sample here was PBMCs, taken around atezolizumab (anti-PD-L1) treatment. As DNA, the CDR3 is TGTGCCAGCAGCCCGTCCGGGACAGTCTACGAGCAGTACTTC. Translation: CASSPSGTVYEQYF. Full variable domain (missing parts from reference TRBV5-4 and TRBJ2-7): ETGVTQSPTHLIKTRGQQVTLRCSSQSGHNTVSWYQQALGQGPQFIFQYYREEENGRGNFPPRFSGLQFPNYSSELNVNALELDDSALYLCASSPSGTVYEQYFGPGTRLTVT.